This T cell receptor beta chain was documented in a study of blood T cells in healthy people across ages. Study at large: Template switching captured about one barcoded beta molecule per two T cells.

Per-sample PBMC isolation yielded at least 7 million cells. Sample-barcoded 5' priming and a J-beta primer mix drove a second PCR of roughly 7 to 11 cycles. Each CDR3 protein gets one entry after TCRdb re-called the 5' RACE reads with MiXCR. The sample includes some 1.4 million distinct CDR3 sequences, 42% of them seen just once. Sequencing was done on a sample of blood. The receptor comes from a woman aged 18-29 years in good health.

The CDR3, as DNA: TGTGCCAGCAGCCAATTGGAAGGGGATGGCTACACCTTC. Encoded protein: CASSQLEGDGYTF. The chain is built from TRBV3-1 and TRBJ1-2, with a possible D match to TRBD1 (5 bases). CDR3 length: 13 residues. Germline CDR1 and CDR2: LGHDT and YNNKEL (reference sequence). V lost 2 bases to trimming and J lost 6 bases, with 10 bases between them.